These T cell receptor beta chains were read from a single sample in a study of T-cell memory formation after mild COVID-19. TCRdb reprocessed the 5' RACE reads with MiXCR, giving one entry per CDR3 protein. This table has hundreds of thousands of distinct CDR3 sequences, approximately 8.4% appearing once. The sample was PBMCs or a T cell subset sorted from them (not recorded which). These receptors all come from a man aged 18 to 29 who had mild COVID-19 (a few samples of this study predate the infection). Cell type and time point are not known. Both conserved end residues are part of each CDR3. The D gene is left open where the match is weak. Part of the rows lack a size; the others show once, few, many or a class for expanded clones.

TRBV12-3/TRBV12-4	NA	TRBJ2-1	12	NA	CASSFTLGEQFF	TGTGCCAGCAGTTTTACCTTGGGCGAGCAGTTCTTC
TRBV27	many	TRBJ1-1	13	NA	CASSPYVDTEAFF	TGTGCCAGCAGTCCCTATGTGGACACTGAAGCTTTCTTT
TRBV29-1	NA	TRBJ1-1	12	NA	CSATGQNTEAFF	TGCAGCGCCACGGGACAGAACACTGAAGCTTTCTTT
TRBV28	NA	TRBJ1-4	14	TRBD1	CASSPTGGNEKLFF	TGTGCCAGCAGTCCGACAGGGGGTAATGAAAAACTGTTTTTT
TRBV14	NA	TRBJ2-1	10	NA	CASGNNEQLF	TGTGCCAGCGGGAACAATGAGCAGTTATTC
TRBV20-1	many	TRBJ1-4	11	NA	CSASPGEKLFF	TGCAGTGCCAGCCCAGGTGAAAAACTGTTTTTT
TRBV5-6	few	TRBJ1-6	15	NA	CASSRDILGNSPLHF	TGTGCCAGCAGCCGGGACATCTTAGGGAATTCACCCCTCCACTTT
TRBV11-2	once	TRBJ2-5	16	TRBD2	CASSSRLAVKQETEYF	TGTGCCAGCAGCTCCCGACTAGCGGTTAAACAAGAGACCGAGTACTTC
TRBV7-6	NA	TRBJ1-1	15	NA	CASSQRASLNTEAFF	TGTGCCAGCAGTCAACGAGCCTCCTTGAACACTGAAGCTTTCTTT
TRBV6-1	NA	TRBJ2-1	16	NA	CASSVLTGTRDNEQFF	TGTGCCAGCAGTGTCCTGACCGGGACCCGAGACAATGAGCAGTTCTTC
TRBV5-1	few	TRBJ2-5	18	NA	CASSLSRGRRSGLETQYF	TGCGCCAGCAGCTTGAGCCGGGGACGGCGATCCGGGTTAGAGACCCAGTACTTC
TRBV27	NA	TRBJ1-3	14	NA	CASRPIRGGNTIYF	TGTGCCAGCAGGCCTATCAGGGGAGGAAACACCATATATTTT
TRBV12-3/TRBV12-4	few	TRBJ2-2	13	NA	CASSFLVFGELFF	TGTGCCAGCAGTTTTTTGGTATTCGGGGAGCTGTTTTTT